This TCR beta chain was identified in a study of blood T cell repertoires in COVID-19 (dated by TCRdb to 2018 to 2021). About the study as a whole: Samples covering the acute and convalescent phases of COVID-19 were provided by collaborators in the United States, Italy and Spain. The material from the prospective study consisted of cDNA or gDNA derived from T cells, B-cell-depleted T cells, or PBMCs. The dataset comprised deeply sampled blood TCRbeta repertoires from subjects exposed to, actively infected with, or recovered from COVID-19. HLA class I and class II types, where available, came from metadata supplied by the sample provider rather than from assay-based typing. A freely available public database, intended as a resource for researchers studying the immune response to SARS-CoV-2, is where the repertoires were released. A de-identified subject ID, COVID-19 status, age in years and sex were almost always included in the sample metadata. The samples were drawn from two sources: the first 160 participants of the ongoing ImmuneRACE study, and about 1,300 subjects contributed by 6 global collaborators.

About this clone: Its antigen remains unidentified. No base-level quality is on record; no much larger clone is a single base apart.

Each collaborating institution followed its own protocols to collect whole blood in K2EDTA tubes. Collaborator samples were shipped for TCRbeta analysis as frozen whole blood, isolated PBMCs, or DNA extracted from either sample type. Study-wide conclusions, independent of this receptor: How much clinical and demographic metadata was included differed by source and by participant, and the metadata was provided uncurated.

Trimming takes 5 bases from V and 5 bases from J, and the germline ends sit 12 bases apart. According to the germline V gene, CDR1 reads SGHAT and CDR2 reads FQNNGV. The cysteine opens and the phenylalanine closes a CDR3 of 14 amino acids. The read is trimmed to its CDR3 DNA, 42 bases read in frame from base 1. The immunoSEQ Assay, a bias-controlled multiplex PCR, was used to amplify TCRbeta CDR3 regions from genomic DNA. The original pipeline was this. Within the assay, amplification of reference gene primers was used to estimate how many nucleated cells each sample contained. Sequence reads were collapsed and filtered to measure the absolute abundance of every unique TCRbeta CDR3 rearrangement. For each sample, productive Simpson clonality was calculated as the square root of Simpson's diversity index across productive rearrangements. TCRdb took this table from immuneACCESS and kept in-frame rearrangements with V and J called. Such tables lack part of the clones; where checked against another copy, unresolved V genes explain under half of the gap, and the rest is unexplained. That table supplies the V and J calls and clone size; D and trimming were determined from the DNA. For this sample there are some 31,000 clones; approximately 86% appear just once. The ten largest make up approximately 12% of the sample.

This TCR was recovered from a human donor in a cohort sampled during active COVID-19. The donor label of this sample is uncertain. The sequence links TRBV11-2 to TRBJ2-2; a tentative D match to TRBD2 spans 5 bases. Specimen: peripheral blood. The bases read TGTGCCAGCAGCCCATTCACGGGGACCGGGGAGCTGTTTTTT. This is translated as CASSPFTGTGELFF.